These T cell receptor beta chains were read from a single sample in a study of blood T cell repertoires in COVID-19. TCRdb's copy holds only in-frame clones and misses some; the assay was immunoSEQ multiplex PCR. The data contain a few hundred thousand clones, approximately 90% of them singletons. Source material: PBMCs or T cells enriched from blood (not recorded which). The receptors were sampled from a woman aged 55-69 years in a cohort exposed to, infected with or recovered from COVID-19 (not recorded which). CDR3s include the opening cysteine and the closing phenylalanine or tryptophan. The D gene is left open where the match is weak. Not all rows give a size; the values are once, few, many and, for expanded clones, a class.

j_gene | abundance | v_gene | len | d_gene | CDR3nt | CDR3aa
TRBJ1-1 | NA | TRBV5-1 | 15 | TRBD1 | TGCGCCAGCAGCTTGGGGACAGGGATGAACACTGAAGCTTTCTTT | CASSLGTGMNTEAFF
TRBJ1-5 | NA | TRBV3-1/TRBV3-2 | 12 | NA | TGTGCCAGCACCACTGGGAGTCAGCCCCAGCATTTT | CASTTGSQPQHF
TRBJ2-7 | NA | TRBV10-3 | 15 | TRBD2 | TGTGCCATCAGACCCGGGACTAGCGACTCCTACGAGCAGTACTTC | CAIRPGTSDSYEQYF
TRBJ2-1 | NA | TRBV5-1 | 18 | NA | TGCGCCAGCAGCTTTGACCGGGCCACAGGAGAGGCGTACAATGAGCAGTTCTTC | CASSFDRATGEAYNEQFF
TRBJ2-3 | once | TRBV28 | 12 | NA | TGTGCCAGCAGAGAGAGCACAGATACGCAGTATTTT | CASRESTDTQYF
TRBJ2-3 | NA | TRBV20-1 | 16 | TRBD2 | TGCAGTGCTAGTCAGGGGCTAGCGGGAGGGGCAGATACGCAGTATTTT | CSASQGLAGGADTQYF
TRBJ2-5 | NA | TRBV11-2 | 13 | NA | TGTGCCAGCAGCGGACAGAGGGAGAAGACCCAGTACTTC | CASSGQREKTQYF
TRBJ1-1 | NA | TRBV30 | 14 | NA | TGTGCCTGGAGTGTAAGACTTATGGACACTGAAGCTTTCTTT | CAWSVRLMDTEAFF
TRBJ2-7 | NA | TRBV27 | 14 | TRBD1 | TGTGCCAGCAGTGCCAGACAGGGTTGGTCCGAGCAGTACTTC | CASSARQGWSEQYF
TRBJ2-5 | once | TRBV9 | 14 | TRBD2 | TGTGCCAGCAGCAGGGGACTAGTTGGGGAGACCCAGTACTTC | CASSRGLVGETQYF
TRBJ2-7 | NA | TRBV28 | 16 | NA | TGTGCCAGCAGTTTCTCACAGGGGGGGAGCGACTACGAGCAGTACTTC | CASSFSQGGSDYEQYF
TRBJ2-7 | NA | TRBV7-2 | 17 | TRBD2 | TGTGCCAGCAGCTTAGATGGTAGCGGGAGCTCCCCCTACGAGCAGTACTTC | CASSLDGSGSSPYEQYF
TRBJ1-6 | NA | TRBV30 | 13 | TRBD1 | TGTGCCCAAACCAGGGGGTATAATTCACCCCTCCACTTT | CAQTRGYNSPLHF
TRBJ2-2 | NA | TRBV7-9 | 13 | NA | TGTGCCAGCAGCGCGACTGAGAGCGGGGAGCTGTTTTTT | CASSATESGELFF
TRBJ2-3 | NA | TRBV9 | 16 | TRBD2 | TGTGCCAGCAGCAAGGGACTAGCGGGAGGGTCAGATACGCAGTATTTT | CASSKGLAGGSDTQYF
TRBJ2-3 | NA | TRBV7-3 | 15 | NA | TGTGCCAGCAGCTCCAGGGTTGGCCCGGCAGATACGCAGTATTTT | CASSSRVGPADTQYF
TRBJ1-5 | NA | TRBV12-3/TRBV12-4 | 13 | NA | TGTGCCAGCACCGGACAAATGGATCAGCCCCAGCATTTT | CASTGQMDQPQHF
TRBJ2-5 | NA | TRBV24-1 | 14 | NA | TGTGCCACCAGTGGTAACAGGGAATCAGAGACCCAGTACTTC | CATSGNRESETQYF
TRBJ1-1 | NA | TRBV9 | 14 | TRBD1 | TGTGCCAGCAGCCCCCAGACAGGGGCCACTGAAGCTTTCTTT | CASSPQTGATEAFF
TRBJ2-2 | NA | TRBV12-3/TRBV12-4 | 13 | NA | TGTGCCAGCCCACAGGACGGAACCGGGGAGCTGTTTTTT | CASPQDGTGELFF
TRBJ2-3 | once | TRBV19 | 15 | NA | TGTGCCAGTAGCGTACAGGGCGTTGGTCGAGATACGCAGTATTTT | CASSVQGVGRDTQYF
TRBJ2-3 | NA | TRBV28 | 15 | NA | TGTGCCAGCGGATCCCTCCGGGGGTTTGGAGATACGCAGTATTTT | CASGSLRGFGDTQYF
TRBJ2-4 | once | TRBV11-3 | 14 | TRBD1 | TGTGCCAGCAGCTCCCGGGGGACAGGGGACATTCAGTACTTC | CASSSRGTGDIQYF
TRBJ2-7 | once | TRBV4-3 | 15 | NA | TGCGCCAGCAGCCAAGTGATTGGGGCTTCCTACGAGCAGTACTTC | CASSQVIGASYEQYF
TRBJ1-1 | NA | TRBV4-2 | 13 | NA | TGTGCCAGCAGCCCTCGGACAAACACTGAAGCTTTCTTT | CASSPRTNTEAFF
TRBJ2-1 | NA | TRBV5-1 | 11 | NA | TGCGCCAGCAGCTTGGAGCGCGAGCAGTTCTTC | CASSLEREQFF
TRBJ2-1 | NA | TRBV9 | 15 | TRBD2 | TGTGCCAGCAGCCTCTTCTTGATGGGAGGGAATGAGCAGTTCTTC | CASSLFLMGGNEQFF
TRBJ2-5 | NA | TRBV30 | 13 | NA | TGTGCCTGGAGTCAAGGAGGGCGAGAGACCCAGTACTTC | CAWSQGGRETQYF
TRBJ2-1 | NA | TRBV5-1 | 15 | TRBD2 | TGCGCCAGCAGTCGGGAGGGGGTCCCCAACAATGAGCAGTTCTTC | CASSREGVPNNEQFF
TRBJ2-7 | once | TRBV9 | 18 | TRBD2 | TGTGCCAGCAGCGCCACAGACGGGCTAGCGGGAGGTATCCACGAGCAGTACTTC | CASSATDGLAGGIHEQYF
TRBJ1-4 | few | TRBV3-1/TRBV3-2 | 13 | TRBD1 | TGTGCCAGCAGACAGGGGGCGGGTGAAAAACTGTTTTTT | CASRQGAGEKLFF
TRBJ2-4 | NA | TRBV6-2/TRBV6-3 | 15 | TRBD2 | TGTGCCAGCAGCCCCTTAGCGGGCGCCAAAAACATTCAGTACTTC | CASSPLAGAKNIQYF
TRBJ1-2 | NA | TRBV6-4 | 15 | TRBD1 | TGTGCCAGCAGTGAGCCGGGACAGGGGTTGTATGGCTACACCTTC | CASSEPGQGLYGYTF
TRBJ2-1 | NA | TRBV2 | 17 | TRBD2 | TGTGCCAGCAGTCGGTTTTTAGCGGGAGAATTCTACAATGAGCAGTTCTTC | CASSRFLAGEFYNEQFF
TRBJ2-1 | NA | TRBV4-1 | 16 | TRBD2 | TGCGCCAGCAGCCAGGCGCCCGGGACTAGGGTCAATGAGCAGTTCTTC | CASSQAPGTRVNEQFF
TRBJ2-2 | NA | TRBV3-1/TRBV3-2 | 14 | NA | TGTGCCAGCAGCCATCTACTTAACACCGGGGAGCTGTTTTTT | CASSHLLNTGELFF
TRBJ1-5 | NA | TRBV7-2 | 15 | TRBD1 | TGTGCCAGCAGCTTAGGGACAGGGCTTAATCAGCCCCAGCATTTT | CASSLGTGLNQPQHF
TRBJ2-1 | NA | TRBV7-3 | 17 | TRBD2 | TGTGCCAGCAGCCCGAAGGGACTAGCGGGAGGGCTTAATGAGCAGTTCTTC | CASSPKGLAGGLNEQFF
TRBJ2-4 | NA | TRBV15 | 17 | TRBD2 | TGTGCCACCAGCTTCAAGAGGGCTAGCGGGCACAAAAACATTCAGTACTTC | CATSFKRASGHKNIQYF
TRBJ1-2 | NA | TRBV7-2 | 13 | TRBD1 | TGTGCCAGCAGCTCACTGGGACAGCGAGGCTACACCTTC | CASSSLGQRGYTF
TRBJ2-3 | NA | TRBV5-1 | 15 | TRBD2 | TGCGCCAGCAGCTTGACTAGCGGCAGCACAGATACGCAGTATTTT | CASSLTSGSTDTQYF
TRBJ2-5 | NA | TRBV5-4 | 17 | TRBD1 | TGTGCCAGCAGCACCTTGGGTCAGGGGGCGAACCAAGAGACCCAGTACTTC | CASSTLGQGANQETQYF
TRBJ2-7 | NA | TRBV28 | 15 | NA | TGTGCCAGCAGGGGGGCAGGCGGCGGCACCTACGAGCAGTACTTC | CASRGAGGGTYEQYF
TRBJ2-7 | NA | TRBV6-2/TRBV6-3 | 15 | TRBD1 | TGTGCCAGCAGTTGGACAGGGACCATCCTCTACGAGCAGTACTTC | CASSWTGTILYEQYF
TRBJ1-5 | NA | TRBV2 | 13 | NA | TGTGCCAGCAGGGAGACTCGAAATCAGCCCCAGCATTTT | CASRETRNQPQHF
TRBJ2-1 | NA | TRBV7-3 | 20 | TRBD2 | TGTGCCAGCAGCTCCCCCCACCCTAGCGGGAGGTTTTCCGTGTACAATGAGCAGTTCTTC | CASSSPHPSGRFSVYNEQFF
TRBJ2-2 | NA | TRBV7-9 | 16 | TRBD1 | TGTGCCAGCAGCTCGAAAACAGGGGGCTTTGGCGGGGAGCTGTTTTTT | CASSSKTGGFGGELFF
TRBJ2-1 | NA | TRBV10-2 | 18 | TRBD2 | TGCGCCAGCAGCGGGACTAGCGGGAGTATTCCCTCCTACAATGAGCAGTTCTTC | CASSGTSGSIPSYNEQFF
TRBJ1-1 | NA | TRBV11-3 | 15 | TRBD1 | TGTGCCAGCAGCCCGGGACAGGGGGGGAACACTGAAGCTTTCTTT | CASSPGQGGNTEAFF
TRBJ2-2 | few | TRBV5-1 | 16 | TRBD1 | TGCGCCAGCAGCTCACCGGGACAGGGAAGGACCGGGGAGCTGTTTTTT | CASSSPGQGRTGELFF
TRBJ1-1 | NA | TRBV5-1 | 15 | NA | TGCGCCAGCAGCTTGGCGGCAGGTCCGAACACTGAAGCTTTCTTT | CASSLAAGPNTEAFF
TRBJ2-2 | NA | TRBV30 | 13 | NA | TGTGCCTGGAGTGATAGGAACACCGGGGAGCTGTTTTTT | CAWSDRNTGELFF
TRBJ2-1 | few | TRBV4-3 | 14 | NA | TGCGCCAGCAGCCAATCGGGACTCGGAGCCGGGCAGTTCTTC | CASSQSGLGAGQFF
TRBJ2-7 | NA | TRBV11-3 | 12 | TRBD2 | TGTGCCAGCAGCTTAGGGGAGGGCGAGCAGTACTTC | CASSLGEGEQYF